The TCR beta chain described here comes from a study of blood T cell repertoires in COVID-19. Using immunoSEQ multiplex PCR, the repertoire was profiled, and TCRdb retains in-frame clones only, with some absent. In the table there are about 240,000 clones, about 80% of which are singletons. CDR1 is SGHDT and CDR2 is YYEEEE in the germline V gene. With 7 bases clipped from V and 3 bases from J, the junction kept 10 bases outside the gene matches. This CDR3 contains 14 residues. The material sequenced was peripheral blood. V usage is TRBV5-6 and J usage is TRBJ2-7; 7 nucleotides agree with TRBD1. The receptor was derived from a woman aged 80 or over with acute or convalescent COVID-19. The CDR3 sequence is CASGRQGPLYEQYF. CDR3 bases: TGTGCCAGCGGGAGACAGGGCCCCCTCTACGAGCAGTACTTC. Supplemented by reference TRBV5-6 and TRBJ2-7, the full variable domain reads DAGVTQSPTHLIKTRGQQVTLRCSPKSGHDTVSWYQQALGQGPQFIFQYYEEEERQRGNFPDRFSGHQFPNYSSELNVNALLLGDSALYLCASGRQGPLYEQYFGPGTRLTVT.